There are many counts of the clone carrying this T cell receptor beta chain. This entry is derived from a study of T-cell reconstitution after alpha-beta-depleted transplantation in children. The length of the CDR3 is 13 residues. Trimming shortened V by 3 bases and J by 7 bases, and 10 bases separated the two germline ends. Unique molecular identifiers were incorporated during preparation of the TCRbeta library. MiXCR, run by TCRdb on the PCR reads, gives a single entry per CDR3 protein. The profile shows some 200,000 distinct CDR3 sequences, 9.7% of them singletons. The input for sequencing was PBMCs from the stem cell graft donor, taken from the stem cell graft. The clonotype was recovered from a human donor who donated a stem cell graft to a child with SCID. V and J are TRBV12-3 or TRBV12-4 and TRBJ1-5, with D tentatively TRBD1 (5 bases). The chain's CDR3 is CASSFGAHQPQHF. CDR3 sequence (DNA): TGTGCCAGCAGTTTTGGGGCCCACCAGCCCCAGCATTTT.